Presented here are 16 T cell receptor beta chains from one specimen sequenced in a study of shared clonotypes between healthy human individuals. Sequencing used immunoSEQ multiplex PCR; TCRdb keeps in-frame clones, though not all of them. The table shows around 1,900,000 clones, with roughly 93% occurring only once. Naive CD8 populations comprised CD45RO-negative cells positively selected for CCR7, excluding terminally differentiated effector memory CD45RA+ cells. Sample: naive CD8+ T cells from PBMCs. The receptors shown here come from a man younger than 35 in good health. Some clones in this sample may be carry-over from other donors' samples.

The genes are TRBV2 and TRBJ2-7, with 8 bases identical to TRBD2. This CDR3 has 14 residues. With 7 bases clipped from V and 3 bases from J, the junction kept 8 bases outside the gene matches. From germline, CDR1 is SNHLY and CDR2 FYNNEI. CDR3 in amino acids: CASTGETSGYEQYF. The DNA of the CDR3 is TGTGCCAGCACCGGTGAAACTAGCGGCTACGAGCAGTACTTC.

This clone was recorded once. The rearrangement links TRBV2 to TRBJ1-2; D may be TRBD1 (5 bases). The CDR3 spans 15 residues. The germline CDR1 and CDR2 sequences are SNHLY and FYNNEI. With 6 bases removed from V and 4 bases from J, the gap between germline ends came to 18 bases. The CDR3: CASSPTGEQSYGYTF. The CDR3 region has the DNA TGTGCCAGCAGCCCAACAGGAGAACAGTCCTATGGCTACACCTTC.

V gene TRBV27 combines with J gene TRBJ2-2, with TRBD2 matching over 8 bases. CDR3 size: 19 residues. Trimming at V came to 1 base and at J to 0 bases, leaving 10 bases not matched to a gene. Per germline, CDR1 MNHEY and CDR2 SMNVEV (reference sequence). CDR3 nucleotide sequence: TGTGCCAGCAGTTTATTCTCTGGTCTAGCGGGCTCGAACACCGGGGAGCTGTTTTTT. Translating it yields CASSLFSGLAGSNTGELFF.

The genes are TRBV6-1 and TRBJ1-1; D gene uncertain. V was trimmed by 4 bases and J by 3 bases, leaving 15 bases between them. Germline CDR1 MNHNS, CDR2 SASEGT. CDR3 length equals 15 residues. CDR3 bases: TGTGCCAGCAGTGGCAGTTTGGGCCTAGACACTGAAGCTTTCTTT. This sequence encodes CASSGSLGLDTEAFF.

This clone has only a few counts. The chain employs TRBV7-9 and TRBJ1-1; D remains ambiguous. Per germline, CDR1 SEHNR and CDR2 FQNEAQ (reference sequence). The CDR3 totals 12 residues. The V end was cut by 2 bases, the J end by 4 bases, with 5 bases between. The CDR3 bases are TGTGCCAGCAGCTTAACGACCACTGAAGCTTTCTTT. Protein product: CASSLTTTEAFF.

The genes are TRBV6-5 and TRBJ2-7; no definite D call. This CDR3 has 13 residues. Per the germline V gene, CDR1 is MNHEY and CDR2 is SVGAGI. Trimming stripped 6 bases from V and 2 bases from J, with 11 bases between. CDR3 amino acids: CASRSVETYEQYF. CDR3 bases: TGTGCCAGCAGAAGTGTGGAAACCTACGAGCAGTACTTC.

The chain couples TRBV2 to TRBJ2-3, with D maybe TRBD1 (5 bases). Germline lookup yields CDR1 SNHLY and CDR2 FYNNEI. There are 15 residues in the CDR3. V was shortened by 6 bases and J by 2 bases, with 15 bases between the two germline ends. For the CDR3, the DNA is TGTGCCAGCAGGCCAGGGCCCCTCCTCACAGATACGCAGTATTTT. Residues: CASRPGPLLTDTQYF.

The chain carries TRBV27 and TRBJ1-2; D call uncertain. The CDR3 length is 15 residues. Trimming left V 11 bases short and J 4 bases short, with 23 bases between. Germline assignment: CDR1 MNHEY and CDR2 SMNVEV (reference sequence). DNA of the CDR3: TGTGCCGGTACCACAGTTGTGATGGGAGTCTATGGCTACACCTTC. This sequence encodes CAGTTVVMGVYGYTF.

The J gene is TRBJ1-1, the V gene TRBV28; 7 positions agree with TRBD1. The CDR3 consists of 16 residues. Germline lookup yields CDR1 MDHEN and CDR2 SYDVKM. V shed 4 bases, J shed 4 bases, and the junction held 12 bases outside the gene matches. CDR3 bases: TGTGCCAGCAGTTCAGACAGGGCGGTTTGGGCCACTGAAGCTTTCTTT. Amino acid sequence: CASSSDRAVWATEAFF.

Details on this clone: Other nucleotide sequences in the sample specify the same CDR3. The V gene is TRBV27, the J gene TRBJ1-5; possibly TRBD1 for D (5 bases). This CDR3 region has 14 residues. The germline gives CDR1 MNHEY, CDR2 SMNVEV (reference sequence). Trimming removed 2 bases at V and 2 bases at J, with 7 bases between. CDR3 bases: TGTGCCAGCAGTTTACAGGGCCGCAATCAGCCCCAGCATTTT. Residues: CASSLQGRNQPQHF.

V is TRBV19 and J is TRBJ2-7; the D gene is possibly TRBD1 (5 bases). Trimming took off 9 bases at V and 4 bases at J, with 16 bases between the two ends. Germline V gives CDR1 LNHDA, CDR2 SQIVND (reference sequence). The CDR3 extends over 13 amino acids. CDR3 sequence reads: CASRRGTEYEQYF. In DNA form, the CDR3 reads TGTGCCAGCCGAAGGGGTACAGAGTACGAGCAGTACTTC.

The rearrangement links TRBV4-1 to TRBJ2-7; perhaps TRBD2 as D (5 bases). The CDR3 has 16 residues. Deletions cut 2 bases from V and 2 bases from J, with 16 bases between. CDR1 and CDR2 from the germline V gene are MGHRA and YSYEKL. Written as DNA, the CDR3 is TGCGCCAGCAGCCAAAGTGGGAGAACAGTTCCCTACGAGCAGTACTTC. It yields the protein CASSQSGRTVPYEQYF.

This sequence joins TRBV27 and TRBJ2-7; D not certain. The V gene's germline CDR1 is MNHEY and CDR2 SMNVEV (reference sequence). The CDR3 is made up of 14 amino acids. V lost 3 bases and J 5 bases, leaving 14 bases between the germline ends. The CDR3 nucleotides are TGTGCCAGCAGTTTGCTCCTTACTTCACACGAGCAGTACTTC. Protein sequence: CASSLLLTSHEQYF.

The CDR3 here is CASSSRIAGSIYEQYF. The CDR3 DNA reads as TGTGCCAGCAGCTCCCGAATTGCGGGAAGCATCTACGAGCAGTACTTC. The genes are TRBV11-2 and TRBJ2-7; D may be TRBD2 (6 bases). The CDR3 loop spans 16 amino acids. The germline V gene encodes CDR1 SGHAT and CDR2 FQNNGV. V lost 4 bases and J 3 bases, leaving 19 bases between the germline ends.

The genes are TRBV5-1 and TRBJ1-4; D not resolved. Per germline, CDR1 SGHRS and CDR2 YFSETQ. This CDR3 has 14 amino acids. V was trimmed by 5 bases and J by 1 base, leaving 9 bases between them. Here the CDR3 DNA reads TGCGCCAGCAGGAGGGAGGAAACTAATGAAAAACTGTTTTTT. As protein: CASRREETNEKLFF.

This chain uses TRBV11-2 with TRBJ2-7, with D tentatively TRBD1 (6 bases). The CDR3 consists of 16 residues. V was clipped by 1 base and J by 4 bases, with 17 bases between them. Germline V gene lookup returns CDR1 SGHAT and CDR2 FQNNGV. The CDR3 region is CASSLGPVTGPYEQYF. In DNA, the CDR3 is TGTGCCAGCAGCTTAGGGCCGGTCACAGGGCCATACGAGCAGTACTTC.